This TCR beta chain was observed in a study of T-cell reconstitution after alpha-beta-depleted transplantation in children. Preparation of the TCRbeta library was carried out with unique molecular identifiers. TCRdb called the PCR reads again in MiXCR, with one record for every CDR3 protein. The table shows 250,000 or so distinct CDR3 sequences, with roughly 8% occurring only once. Germline CDR1 and CDR2: MNHEY and SVGEGT. V lost 7 bases and J lost 4, with 13 bases in between. The CDR3 loop spans 14 amino acids. Findings and limits, study-wide: Several patients had high TCRbeta diversity at day 60; it came from surviving recipient T cells and thymic progenitors. The origin of alpha-beta T cells about two months after transplant was reportedly several hundred expanded graft clones. Among T cells one year after transplant, newly produced cells accounted for most counts and diversity.

This clonotype was seen many times. Its antigen is unknown. This rearrangement joins TRBV6-2 or TRBV6-3 to TRBJ2-2, with D hard to call. The origin of this receptor is a male patient younger than 18 who had a stem cell transplant for acute lymphoblastic leukemia, so the T cells may come from the graft donor. The input for sequencing was PBMCs, mostly from graft donor cells, taken 180 days after TCRalphabeta/CD19-depleted stem cell transplant. Written as DNA, the CDR3 is TGTGCCAGCACCCTAGGAAAGACCACCGGGGAGCTGTTTTTT. Translation gives CASTLGKTTGELFF.